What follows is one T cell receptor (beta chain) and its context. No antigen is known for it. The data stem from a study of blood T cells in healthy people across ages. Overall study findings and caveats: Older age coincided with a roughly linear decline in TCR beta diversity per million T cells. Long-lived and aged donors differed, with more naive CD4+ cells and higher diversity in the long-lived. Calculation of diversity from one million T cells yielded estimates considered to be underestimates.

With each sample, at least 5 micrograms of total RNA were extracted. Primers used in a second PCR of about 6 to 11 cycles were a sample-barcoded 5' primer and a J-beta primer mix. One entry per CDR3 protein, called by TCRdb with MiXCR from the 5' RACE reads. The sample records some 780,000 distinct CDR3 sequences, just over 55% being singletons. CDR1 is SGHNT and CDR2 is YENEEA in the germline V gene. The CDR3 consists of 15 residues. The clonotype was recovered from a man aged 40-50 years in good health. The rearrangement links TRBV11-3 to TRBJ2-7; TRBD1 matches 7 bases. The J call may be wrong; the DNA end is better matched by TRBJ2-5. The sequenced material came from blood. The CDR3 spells CASSLVGGSKETQYF. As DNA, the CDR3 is TGTGCCAGCAGCTTAGTAGGGGGCTCCAAGGAGACCCAGTACTTC.